The source of this T cell receptor beta chain is a study of response to subunit inactivated influenza vaccine. TCRdb used MiXCR to reprocess the RT-PCR reads, holding one entry per CDR3 protein. The table has roughly 570,000 distinct CDR3 sequences, about 14% seen once. This CDR3 has 15 residues. V was shortened by 1 base and J by 0 bases, with 9 bases between the two germline ends. Germline V CDR1 and CDR2: SGHTA, FQGNSA. This TCR derives from a man in his fifties who received an inactivated influenza vaccine. The rearrangement joins TRBV7-2 to TRBJ1-2, with a possible D match to TRBD1 (6 bases). The source was PBMCs from blood, collected about 13 days after vaccination. The chain's CDR3 is CASSLGQVANYGYTF. The CDR3 DNA sequence: TGTGCCAGCAGCTTAGGACAGGTCGCTAACTATGGCTACACCTTC.